A selection of T cell receptor beta chains follows, all from one sample in a study of identifying expanded T cells in peripheral blood. TCRdb keeps only in-frame clones here, not all; method: immunoSEQ multiplex PCR. The data contain around 130,000 clones, 65% to 90% of them singletons. Input material: blood. These receptors were obtained from a person aged 18 to 75 in good health. Both conserved end residues are part of each CDR3. D genes are given only for firm matches. Clone size is not always given. Where it is, it says once, few, many or a class for expanded clones.

clone size,D gene,V gene,J gene,CDR3 protein,CDR3 DNA
NA,NA,TRBV7-2,TRBJ2-5,CASSRGHQETQYF,TGTGCCAGCAGTCGGGGCCACCAAGAGACCCAGTACTTC
NA,NA,TRBV20-1,TRBJ2-7,CSASTGEQYF,TGCAGTGCTAGCACGGGAGAGCAGTACTTC
NA,NA,TRBV30,TRBJ2-3,CAWSDQKRISKDTQYF,TGTGCCTGGAGTGACCAGAAGCGGATTTCAAAAGATACGCAGTATTTT
NA,NA,TRBV10-1,TRBJ2-5,CATLGLQETQYF,TGCGCCACGTTAGGGCTCCAAGAGACCCAGTACTTC
NA,TRBD2,TRBV5-1,TRBJ2-5,CASSLILAGEETQYF,TGCGCCAGCAGCTTAATACTAGCGGGGGAAGAGACCCAGTACTTC
NA,NA,TRBV7-9,TRBJ2-7,CASSLGGEYEQYF,TGTGCCAGCAGCTTAGGAGGGGAGTACGAGCAGTACTTC
NA,NA,TRBV7-8,TRBJ1-1,CASSLDRELWAEAFF,TGTGCCAGCAGCTTAGATCGGGAACTGTGGGCTGAAGCTTTCTTT
NA,NA,TRBV18,TRBJ1-5,CASSPQGPNSNQPQHF,TGTGCCAGCTCACCCCAGGGGCCTAATAGCAATCAGCCCCAGCATTTT
NA,TRBD1,TRBV5-4,TRBJ1-1,CASSFNKGAVTEAFF,TGTGCCAGCAGCTTTAATAAGGGGGCGGTCACTGAAGCTTTCTTT
NA,NA,TRBV18,TRBJ2-3,CASSPKLSLSDTQYF,TGTGCCAGCTCACCAAAGCTGTCACTGTCAGATACGCAGTATTTT
NA,NA,TRBV19,TRBJ2-7,CASSTSGPPGEQYF,TGTGCCAGTAGTACCTCAGGCCCGCCGGGCGAGCAGTACTTC
once,NA,TRBV10-1,TRBJ2-3,CASSRSGDTQYF,TGCGCCAGCAGTCGGTCCGGGGATACGCAGTATTTT
once,TRBD1,TRBV30,TRBJ1-5,CAWGQGSNQPQHF,TGTGCCTGGGGACAGGGAAGCAATCAGCCCCAGCATTTT
few,NA,TRBV2,TRBJ2-7,CASSVVGSYEQYF,TGTGCCAGCAGTGTCGTAGGGAGCTACGAGCAGTACTTC
NA,TRBD1,TRBV19,TRBJ2-1,CASRNMTGGHNEQFF,TGTGCCAGTAGGAACATGACAGGGGGCCACAATGAGCAGTTCTTC
NA,NA,TRBV7-9,TRBJ1-1,CASSQGFYTEAFF,TGTGCCAGCAGCCAGGGATTTTACACTGAAGCTTTCTTT
NA,NA,TRBV25-1,TRBJ1-1,CASKSEGIEAFF,TGTGCCAGTAAATCTGAAGGGATTGAAGCTTTCTTT
NA,NA,TRBV2,TRBJ1-2,CASSDDSPYLHF,TGTGCCAGCAGTGACGATAGTCCCTACTTACACTTC
NA,NA,TRBV10-3,TRBJ2-7,CAISESSGSSYEQYF,TGTGCCATCAGTGAGTCCTCGGGGTCTTCCTACGAGCAGTACTTC
NA,NA,TRBV19,TRBJ2-4,CASEAASVNIQYF,TGTGCCAGTGAAGCCGCTAGCGTAAACATTCAGTACTTC
NA,NA,TRBV12-5,TRBJ1-1,CASGLGSIAEAFF,TGTGCTAGTGGTTTGGGATCGATCGCTGAAGCTTTCTTT
once,TRBD1,TRBV9,TRBJ2-1,CASSPRTGGWDEQFF,TGTGCCAGCAGCCCCAGGACAGGGGGCTGGGATGAGCAGTTCTTC
NA,TRBD1,TRBV28,TRBJ1-2,CASSSTGQGYGYTF,TGTGCCAGCAGCTCCACGGGACAGGGGTATGGCTACACCTTC
NA,TRBD1,TRBV18,TRBJ1-1,CASSSRDRGVAEAFF,TGTGCCAGCTCATCGAGGGACAGAGGAGTGGCTGAAGCTTTCTTT
NA,NA,TRBV6-6,TRBJ2-3,CASNSGGTDTQYF,TGTGCCAGCAATTCGGGTGGCACAGATACGCAGTATTTT
NA,NA,TRBV30,TRBJ1-4,CAWSRGANEKLFF,TGTGCCTGGAGTAGGGGTGCTAATGAAAAACTGTTTTTT
once,NA,TRBV9,TRBJ1-1,CASSVEQWTEAFF,TGTGCCAGCAGCGTAGAGCAGTGGACTGAAGCTTTCTTT
NA,TRBD2,TRBV4-1,TRBJ2-1,CASSRSSGRADEQFF,TGCGCCAGCAGCCGTTCAAGCGGGAGGGCCGATGAGCAGTTCTTC
NA,NA,TRBV2,TRBJ1-5,CASSELDSNQPQHF,TGTGCCAGCAGTGAATTGGACAGCAATCAGCCCCAGCATTTT
few,NA,TRBV4-3,TRBJ1-4,CASSQDRGSGEKLFF,TGCGCCAGCAGCCAAGATCGGGGGTCGGGTGAAAAACTGTTTTTT
NA,NA,TRBV19,TRBJ2-3,CASNPGDDFTDTQYF,TGTGCCAGTAATCCGGGGGACGACTTCACAGATACGCAGTATTTT
NA,TRBD1,TRBV5-6,TRBJ2-3,CASRSTGGTDTQYF,TGTGCCAGCAGATCGACAGGGGGCACAGATACGCAGTATTTT
NA,NA,TRBV4-3,TRBJ1-5,CASRAKKYSNQPQHF,TGCGCCAGCAGGGCCAAAAAATATAGCAATCAGCCCCAGCATTTT
NA,TRBD1,TRBV28,TRBJ2-7,CASTLDRGSYEQYF,TGTGCCAGCACCCTGGACAGGGGGTCCTACGAGCAGTACTTC
NA,NA,TRBV2,TRBJ2-5,CASSEASSSGAETQYF,TGTGCCAGCAGCGAAGCCAGTAGTTCGGGGGCAGAGACCCAGTACTTC
NA,NA,TRBV4-3,TRBJ2-2,CASGRQVRDTGELFF,TGCGCCAGCGGAAGACAGGTGCGGGACACCGGGGAGCTGTTTTTT
NA,NA,TRBV28,TRBJ1-2,CASRRREFGYTF,TGTGCCAGCAGACGCAGGGAATTTGGCTACACCTTC
NA,TRBD1,TRBV2,TRBJ2-3,CASSSTGGYTDTQYF,TGTGCCAGCAGCAGTACAGGGGGCTACACAGATACGCAGTATTTT